This TCR beta chain appears in the sequencing data of a study of T cells in Graves' hyperthyroidism and ophthalmopathy. CDR3 size: 14 residues. The V segment lost 7 bases and the J segment 1 base; nucleotides outside the gene matches: 3. CDR1 and CDR2 from the germline V gene are MNHNS and SASEGT. TCR beta CDR3 regions were amplified from RNA transcripts. The TCR CDR3 was amplified in a first-round RT-PCR using the HTBI primer set. MiXCR, run by TCRdb on the multiplex PCR reads, gives a single entry per CDR3 protein. The data show 350,000 or so distinct CDR3 sequences, 15% to 20% seen once. The sequencing sample was made of blood. This receptor was identified in a woman aged 25-40 years with Graves' hyperthyroidism that later progressed to Graves' ophthalmopathy. The chain couples TRBV6-1 to TRBJ2-1, with 8 bases lining up with TRBD2. The CDR3 nucleotides are TGTGCCAGCAACCGCGGGGGGTCCTACAATGAGCAGTTCTTC. Amino acids: CASNRGGSYNEQFF.